The 10 T cell receptor beta chains listed next were all sequenced from one sample in a study of cytomegalovirus exposure and HLA in healthy donors. The primer mix had 60 Vbeta and 13 Jbeta primers. Generated by immunoSEQ multiplex PCR, the TCRdb table keeps only in-frame clones and is missing some. The table shows about 150,000 clones, with roughly 80% occurring only once. The sequencing sample was made of PBMCs. The receptors shown here come from a woman aged 40 to 50 in good health and CMV-seronegative.

The chain recombines TRBV19 with TRBJ1-2; D possibly corresponds to TRBD1 (5 bases). Germline values: CDR1 LNHDA, CDR2 SQIVND (reference sequence). Trimming removed 0 bases at V and 1 base at J, with 12 bases between. The CDR3 spans 16 residues. The CDR3 DNA reads TGTGCCAGTAGTATAGAAGGGGCGAATCTTAACTATGGCTACACCTTC. Its translation is CASSIEGANLNYGYTF.

The chain links TRBV6-1 to TRBJ1-5; a weak D match, TRBD1 (5 bases). CDR1 is MNHNS, CDR2 SASEGT, per germline. CDR3 length: 14 amino acids. The V and J ends lost 6 bases and 4 bases respectively, with 13 bases between them. For the CDR3, the DNA is TGTGCCAGCAGAGTCGGGGGGGGGAATCAGCCCCAGCATTTT. Translating gives CASRVGGGNQPQHF.

This clone was detected only a few times. The rearrangement uses TRBV11-3 and TRBJ2-7, with D perhaps TRBD2 (5 bases). V lost 8 bases to trimming and J lost 7 bases, with 18 bases between them. Germline CDR1 SGHNT, CDR2 YENEEA. The CDR3 runs to 13 residues. The CDR3 DNA reads as TGTGCCAGCTCCCCTACTAGGGCTGGGGAGCAGTACTTC. Translating it yields CASSPTRAGEQYF.

Points on this clone: Other nucleotide sequences in the sample specify the same CDR3. The chain carries TRBV6-5 and TRBJ1-2, with a tentative D call TRBD1 (5 bases). Per germline, CDR1 MNHEY and CDR2 SVGAGI. V dropped 2 bases and J dropped 2 bases, with 6 bases sitting between them. The CDR3 runs 13 residues. CDR3 bases: TGTGCCAGCAGTTACGACAGCAACTATGGCTACACCTTC. Translating it yields CASSYDSNYGYTF.

As for this clone: Within the sample, other DNA sequences also encode this same CDR3. CDR3 DNA: TGCGCCAGCAGCTTGGGCGACAGGGACTATGGCTACACCTTC. It encodes CASSLGDRDYGYTF. The genes are TRBV5-1 and TRBJ1-2; 7 bases are shared with TRBD1. Germline values: CDR1 SGHRS, CDR2 YFSETQ. The V gene end was trimmed by 0 bases and the J gene end by 3 bases; junction bases not matched to a gene: 2. The CDR3 loop spans 14 amino acids.

This chain uses TRBV2 with TRBJ2-3; D perhaps matches TRBD1 (5 bases). The CDR3 is made up of 14 amino acids. Germline V CDR1 and CDR2: SNHLY, FYNNEI. Trimming left V 6 bases short and J 2 bases short, with 12 bases between. The CDR3 DNA follows: TGTGCCAGCAGCGCGGACACTTACACAGATACGCAGTATTTT. Its protein is CASSADTYTDTQYF.

The chain links TRBV7-8 to TRBJ2-7; a weak D match, TRBD2 (6 bases). Germline V CDR1 and CDR2: SGHVS, FQNEAQ. This CDR3 spans 14 amino acids. V lost 3 bases and J lost 5, with 14 bases in between. This CDR3 reads CASSLEGLRNEQYF. The CDR3 region has the DNA TGTGCCAGCAGCTTGGAGGGGCTTAGGAACGAGCAGTACTTC.

In its sample, this clone was seen a few times. The chain combines TRBV11-3 with TRBJ2-3, with a weak D call TRBD1 (5 bases). The ends were cut back, 5 bases at V and 0 bases at J, with 9 bases in the middle. Per germline, CDR1 SGHNT and CDR2 YENEEA. The CDR3 sequence is 14 residues long. CDR3 loop: CASSQDSSTDTQYF. In nucleotides, the CDR3 is TGTGCCAGCAGCCAAGACAGTAGCACAGATACGCAGTATTTT. Complete variable domain (other parts from reference TRBV11-3 and TRBJ2-3): EAGVVQSPRYKIIEKKQPVAFWCNPISGHNTLYWYLQNLGQGPELLIRYENEEAVDDSQLPKDRFSAERLKGVDSTLKIQPAELGDSAVYLCASSQDSSTDTQYFGPGTRLTVL.

The chain has TRBV19 and TRBJ1-2; D is unclear. The CDR3 length is 13 residues. V was shortened by 0 bases and J by 8 bases, with 10 bases between the two germline ends. Germline V gene lookup returns CDR1 LNHDA and CDR2 SQIVND (reference sequence). CDR3 region: CASSIETPRGYTF. The DNA for the CDR3 is TGTGCCAGTAGTATAGAAACACCCCGCGGCTACACCTTC.

Turning to this clone: The junction differs from germline at one of its ends, possibly a read error. The chain joins TRBV6-6 to TRBJ1-5; no clear D gene. CDR1 MNHNY and CDR2 SVGAGI come from the germline V gene (reference sequence). The CDR3 extends over 14 amino acids. The CDR3 protein is CASSPQDRSRQRDF. In DNA, the CDR3 is TGTGCCAGCAGTCCTCAGGACCGTTCAAGGCAGAGGGATTTT.